A selection of T cell receptor beta chains follows, all from one sample in a study of shared clonotypes between healthy human individuals. Assay used: immunoSEQ multiplex PCR; TCRdb lists only in-frame clones, some missing. The data hold millions of clones, with 90% to 95% observed a single time. The sequencing sample was made of naive CD8+ T cells from PBMCs. All receptors derive from a man aged 18 to 30 in good health. Some clones in this sample may be carry-over from other donors' samples. CDR3s include the opening cysteine and the closing phenylalanine or tryptophan. A D gene is named only where the DNA matches it firmly. Clone size, where shown, is once, few, many, or a class for clones that have expanded.

NA | TRBJ2-7 | NA | TRBV6-5 | TGTGCCAGCAGCCCTGGGAGACGCCCATACGAGCAGTACTTC | CASSPGRRPYEQYF
NA | TRBJ1-1 | NA | TRBV10-3 | TGTGCCATCAGTGAGGTGGGCTACACTGAAGCTTTCTTT | CAISEVGYTEAFF
NA | TRBJ2-2 | NA | TRBV9 | TGTGCCAGCAGGGGGACGAACACCGGGGAGCTGTTTTTT | CASRGTNTGELFF
NA | TRBJ2-1 | NA | TRBV6-1 | TGTGCCAGCAGCCTAAGCTCCTACAATGAGCAGTTCTTC | CASSLSSYNEQFF
NA | TRBJ2-5 | TRBD2 | TRBV4-1 | TGCGCCAGCAGCCCGGAGGGCGGGAGGGGACTAGAGACCCAGTACTTC | CASSPEGGRGLETQYF
NA | TRBJ2-1 | NA | TRBV7-6 | TGTGCCAGCAGCAGGGGATTCTCCTACAATGAGCAGTTCTTC | CASSRGFSYNEQFF
few | TRBJ2-5 | NA | TRBV28 | TGTGCCAGCAGTTTATCCGGCGAGACCCAGTACTTC | CASSLSGETQYF
NA | TRBJ2-7 | TRBD1 | TRBV7-2 | TGTGCCAGCCAGGGGGCCTCCTACGAGCAGTACTTC | CASQGASYEQYF
NA | TRBJ1-1 | NA | TRBV29-1 | TGCAGCGTGCTGTGGGTTGGGGCTGAAGCTTTCTTT | CSVLWVGAEAFF
NA | TRBJ2-7 | NA | TRBV2 | TGTGCCAGCAGTGGGGCCGAGCAGTACTTC | CASSGAEQYF
once | TRBJ2-5 | NA | TRBV28 | TGTGCCACCCAAAGGGGGGGACGGCGAATCCAAGAGACCCAGTACTTC | CATQRGGRRIQETQYF
NA | TRBJ2-1 | TRBD2 | TRBV18 | TGTGCCAGCTCACCAACGGTTACAGCGGGAGGCTACAATGAGCAGTTCTTC | CASSPTVTAGGYNEQFF
NA | TRBJ2-1 | NA | TRBV21-1 | TGTGCCAGCAGCAATAGGACAGGGCGTAACGAGCAGTTCTTC | CASSNRTGRNEQFF
NA | TRBJ1-2 | NA | TRBV5-1 | TGCGCCAGCAGCTTGGGGTCAGCGATATATGGCTACACCTTC | CASSLGSAIYGYTF
NA | TRBJ2-5 | NA | TRBV25-1 | TGTGCCAGCAGTGATTGGGGGCAAGAGACCCAGTACTTC | CASSDWGQETQYF
NA | TRBJ2-1 | NA | TRBV15 | TGTGCCACCAGCATACGAGGTCTATACAATGAGCAGTTCTTC | CATSIRGLYNEQFF
once | TRBJ2-3 | TRBD1 | TRBV13 | TGTGCCAGCAGCCCCGGACAGGGCGGTCCAGATACGCAGTATTTT | CASSPGQGGPDTQYF
NA | TRBJ2-1 | NA | TRBV9 | TGTGCCAGCAGCGTAGGGGACCATACCTACAATGAGCAGTTCTTC | CASSVGDHTYNEQFF
NA | TRBJ1-5 | NA | TRBV2 | TGTGCCAGCAGTGAAGTGTTAATCGGGGGGGAGAATCAGCCCCAGCATTTT | CASSEVLIGGENQPQHF
NA | TRBJ2-7 | TRBD1 | TRBV7-2 | TGTGCCAGCAGCTTACTAGGGGGCGACACCCCCCTCGAGCAGTACTTC | CASSLLGGDTPLEQYF
NA | TRBJ1-1 | NA | TRBV12-5 | TGTGCTAGTGGTTTGGTACGGGGCCGCGGCACTGAAGCTTTCTTT | CASGLVRGRGTEAFF
NA | TRBJ2-7 | NA | TRBV11-2 | TGTGCCACCAAACCACACAGGAGGGGCCTAACTACGAACCCCTACGAGCAGTACTTC | CATKPHRRGLTTNPYEQYF
NA | TRBJ2-3 | NA | TRBV4-3 | TGCGCCAGCAGCCAAGAACACCGACCCACAGATACGCAGTATTTT | CASSQEHRPTDTQYF
NA | TRBJ2-1 | NA | TRBV14 | TGTGCCAGCAGCCAGGGCTCCAATGAGCAGTTCTTC | CASSQGSNEQFF
NA | TRBJ2-1 | NA | TRBV25-1 | TGTGCCAGCAGTGAAGCCAGGGTAGCCCCCGGAATGGATGAGCAGTTCTTC | CASSEARVAPGMDEQFF
NA | TRBJ2-3 | TRBD2 | TRBV9 | TGTGCCAGCACCCGAACTAGCGCCGACACAGATACGCAGTATTTT | CASTRTSADTDTQYF
NA | TRBJ2-2 | NA | TRBV28 | TGTGCCAGCAATCTCCCCGGCGCGTGGCGGGAAGGAAACACCGGGGAGCTGTTTTTT | CASNLPGAWREGNTGELFF
NA | TRBJ2-7 | NA | TRBV19 | TGTGCCAGTAACCGACAGCTTAATCACTACGAGCAGTACTTC | CASNRQLNHYEQYF
NA | TRBJ2-3 | NA | TRBV28 | TGTGCCAGCAGGCGGGGTAGGACAGATACGCAGTATTTT | CASRRGRTDTQYF
NA | TRBJ2-3 | TRBD2 | TRBV10-2 | TGCGCCAGCAGTCCTGGGACTAGCCCAGATACGCAGTATTTT | CASSPGTSPDTQYF
NA | TRBJ2-7 | TRBD1 | TRBV2 | TGTGCCAGGCGAGAAACCCCACCATCCGGTGGGACAGGGTCCGAGCAGTACTTC | CARRETPPSGGTGSEQYF
once | TRBJ1-4 | NA | TRBV9 | TGTGCCAGCAGCGTGGGGAGTGCGGCTAATGAAAAACTGTTTTTT | CASSVGSAANEKLFF
NA | TRBJ2-1 | TRBD2 | TRBV10-3 | TGTGCCATCAGCACGGGACTAGGAAGCAATGAGCAGTTCTTC | CAISTGLGSNEQFF
NA | TRBJ2-3 | TRBD1 | TRBV27 | TGTGCCAGCAGTTTTGGGACAGGGGTGGCAGATACGCAGTATTTT | CASSFGTGVADTQYF
NA | TRBJ1-5 | NA | TRBV27 | TGTGCCAGCAGTTTCAGGGGTAGCAATCAGCCCCAGCATTTT | CASSFRGSNQPQHF
NA | TRBJ2-7 | TRBD1 | TRBV5-8 | TGTGCCAGCAGCTTGGGGACAGGGGGGCTTTACTCCTACGAGCAGTACTTC | CASSLGTGGLYSYEQYF
NA | TRBJ2-5 | TRBD2 | TRBV29-1 | TGCAGCGTGGAGGTTAGCGGGAGGTACCAAGAGACCCAGTACTTC | CSVEVSGRYQETQYF
NA | TRBJ2-7 | NA | TRBV15 | TGTGCCACCAGCAGAGTGGTGGAAGACTACGAGCAGTACTTC | CATSRVVEDYEQYF
NA | TRBJ2-1 | NA | TRBV28 | TGTGCCAGCAGTTACGGGACTCCCCGCCTCTTCTTC | CASSYGTPRLFF
NA | TRBJ1-4 | NA | TRBV7-9 | TGTGCCAGCAGCCCCTGGCGGGGGCAAGAAACTAATGAAAAACTGTTTTTT | CASSPWRGQETNEKLFF
NA | TRBJ1-2 | TRBD1 | TRBV5-1 | TGCGCCAGCAGCTTGGTCGGGACAGACTATGGCTACACCTTC | CASSLVGTDYGYTF
NA | TRBJ2-1 | NA | TRBV15 | TGTGCCACCAGCATAAACGCCGGGGGTCGCGATGAGCAGTTCTTC | CATSINAGGRDEQFF
NA | TRBJ2-5 | TRBD2 | TRBV28 | TGTGCCAGCAGTCCCGGGACTAGGATCTCTCAGGTGACCCAGTACTTC | CASSPGTRISQVTQYF